These 24 T cell receptor beta chains originate from one sample sequenced in a study of control samples from healthy donors and cancer patients. The repertoire was sequenced with immunoSEQ multiplex PCR; TCRdb's copy has only in-frame clones and lacks some. There are some 67,000 clones in the sample; about 90% occur only once, and over 15% lies in the top ten. Sequenced input: PBMCs. The receptors shown here come from a man between 60 and 70 years old with lung cancer.

The chain combines TRBV3-1 (or the pseudogene TRBV3-2) with TRBJ2-3; D not certain. CDR1 LGHDT and CDR2 YNNKEL come from the germline V gene (reference sequence). The V and J ends lost 1 base and 4 bases respectively, with 6 bases between them. The CDR3 runs 13 residues. This CDR3 reads CASSQAVPDTQYF. As DNA, the CDR3 is TGTGCCAGCAGCCAAGCGGTGCCAGATACGCAGTATTTT.

The rearrangement links TRBV7-2 to TRBJ2-3; the D call may be TRBD1 or TRBD2 (6 bases each). Germline V gene data show CDR1 as SGHTA and CDR2 as FQGNSA. Trimming left V 5 bases short and J 2 bases short, with 17 bases between. The CDR3 length is 16 residues. The CDR3 DNA reads as TGTGCCAGCAGCGACCGAGGGGGGCGGACCACAGATACGCAGTATTTT. This gives the protein CASSDRGGRTTDTQYF.

The chain recombines TRBV30 with TRBJ1-5; 8 bases align to TRBD1. This CDR3 comprises 14 residues. V shed 1 base and J 8 bases; nucleotides not matched to a gene: 7. Germline V gene lookup returns CDR1 GTSNPN and CDR2 SVGIG (reference sequence). The CDR3 sequence: CAWSAQGARKPQHF. In DNA, the CDR3 is TGTGCCTGGAGTGCCCAGGGGGCTCGGAAGCCCCAGCATTTT.

This chain uses TRBV24-1 with TRBJ2-5, with D maybe TRBD2 (6 bases). The CDR3 has 14 residues. From germline, CDR1 is KGHDR and CDR2 SFDVKD. V was cut by 5 bases and J by 3 bases, with 12 bases left in between. The CDR3 bases are TGTGCCACCAGTGGCGACTCGGGGGAAGAGACCCAGTACTTC. Translation gives CATSGDSGEETQYF.

The CDR3 loop reads CASSVEQGPPQHF. Written as DNA, the CDR3 is TGTGCCAGCAGCGTCGAACAGGGCCCTCCCCAGCATTTT. The gene calls are TRBV5-6 and TRBJ1-5; the D gene is possibly TRBD1 (6 bases). Germline CDR1 SGHDT, CDR2 YYEEEE. Trimming pared 4 bases from V and 10 bases from J, leaving 15 bases between. The CDR3 loop spans 13 amino acids.

V gene TRBV12-3 or TRBV12-4 combines with J gene TRBJ1-2; the D gene is possibly TRBD1 (6 bases). The V end lost 3 bases, the J end lost 6 bases, and 8 bases lay between the germline ends. The CDR3 is 12 residues long. The CDR3 loop reads CASSFAGDGYTF. The CDR3 DNA reads as TGTGCCAGCAGTTTCGCAGGGGATGGCTACACCTTC.

This sequence joins TRBV24-1 and TRBJ2-2, with D possibly being TRBD2 (5 bases). V was pared by 4 bases and J by 6 bases, with 11 bases between. The germline gives CDR1 KGHDR, CDR2 SFDVKD. CDR3 length: 14 residues. CDR3 bases: TGTGCCACCAGTGACCCAACTAGTCCCGGGGAGCTGTTTTTT. This gives the protein CATSDPTSPGELFF.

This clone has just a few counts. The chain employs TRBV6-5 and TRBJ2-2; D is unresolved. The CDR3 runs to 14 residues. The V end lost 1 base, the J end lost 0 bases, and 3 bases lay between the germline ends. Germline CDR1 and CDR2: MNHEY and SVGAGI. The CDR3 reads CASSYFTNTGELFF. In nucleotides, the CDR3 is TGTGCCAGCAGTTACTTTACGAACACCGGGGAGCTGTTTTTT.

CDR3 amino acids: CASSRDRAENIQYF. The DNA for the CDR3 is TGTGCCAGCAGCCGTGACAGGGCCGAAAACATTCAGTACTTC. This chain links TRBV27 with TRBJ2-4; TRBD1 matches at 7 bases. The V and J ends lost 6 bases and 5 bases, in that order; junction bases with no gene match: 7. This CDR3 comprises 14 residues. Germline V CDR1 and CDR2: MNHEY, SMNVEV (reference sequence).

The genes are TRBV6-5 and TRBJ1-1; TRBD1 is a possible D gene (6 bases). This CDR3 is 13 amino acids long. The germline V gene encodes CDR1 MNHEY and CDR2 SVGAGI. Trimming pared 6 bases from V and 1 base from J, leaving 9 bases between. The CDR3: CASRSTGNTEAFF. CDR3 sequence (DNA): TGTGCCAGCAGGTCGACAGGGAACACTGAAGCTTTCTTT.

The V call is TRBV24-1, the J call TRBJ1-2; 11 nucleotides match TRBD1. The CDR3 loop spans 15 amino acids. The germline V gene encodes CDR1 KGHDR and CDR2 SFDVKD. The V gene end was trimmed by 2 bases and the J gene end by 6 bases; junction bases not matched to a gene: 4. DNA of the CDR3: TGTGCCACCAGTGATTGGACAGGGGGCAAAAATGGCTACACCTTC. Amino acid sequence: CATSDWTGGKNGYTF.

The chain couples TRBV5-1 to TRBJ2-7, with TRBD1 matching over 12 bases. The V segment lost 5 bases and the J segment 7 bases; nucleotides outside the gene matches: 10. This CDR3 spans 15 amino acids. Per germline, CDR1 SGHRS and CDR2 YFSETQ. The CDR3 nucleotides read TGCGCCAGCAGGCCTCCGGGACAGGGGGCGAAGGAGCAGTACTTC. It yields the protein CASRPPGQGAKEQYF.

V is TRBV4-1 and J is TRBJ1-4; 9 bases align to TRBD1. Germline CDR1 is MGHRA and CDR2 is YSYEKL. CDR3 size: 15 residues. V trimming: 3 bases; J trimming: 4 bases; junction bases outside the gene matches: 3. CDR3 DNA sequence: TGCGCCAGCAGCCAGGGGGACAGGGATAATGAAAAACTGTTTTTT. Its protein is CASSQGDRDNEKLFF.

The gene calls are TRBV6-2 or TRBV6-3 and TRBJ1-2, with 8 bases fitting TRBD1. The CDR3 sequence is 13 residues long. The V and J ends lost 6 bases and 4 bases, in that order; junction bases with no gene match: 4. Per the germline V gene, CDR1 is MNHEY and CDR2 is SVGEGT. CDR3 nucleotides: TGTGCCAGCAGCCAAACAGGGGGCTATGGCTACACCTTC. Protein sequence: CASSQTGGYGYTF.

J is TRBJ2-5 and V is TRBV7-9; possibly TRBD2 for D (7 bases). The length of the CDR3 is 14 residues. CDR1 is SEHNR, CDR2 FQNEAQ, per germline (reference sequence). With 6 bases removed from V and 3 bases from J, the gap between germline ends came to 14 bases. The CDR3 DNA reads as TGTGCCAGCAGTAGGGGGGGGGCCGAAGAGACCCAGTACTTC. Amino acid sequence: CASSRGGAEETQYF. The full variable domain, its missing parts supplied by reference TRBV7-9 and TRBJ2-5, is DTGVSQNPRHKITKRGQNVTFRCDPISEHNRLYWYRQTLGQGPEFLTYFQNEAQLEKSRLLSDRFSAERPKGSFSTLEIQRTEQGDSAMYLCASSRGGAEETQYFGPGTRLLVL.

The rearrangement uses TRBV5-6 and TRBJ2-7; D could derive from TRBD1 or TRBD2 (6 bases each). Trimming pared 4 bases from V and 3 bases from J, leaving 8 bases between. CDR3 size: 12 residues. Germline CDR1 and CDR2: SGHDT and YYEEEE. CDR3 region: CASSRGVYEQYF. The CDR3 DNA sequence: TGTGCCAGCAGCAGGGGGGTCTACGAGCAGTACTTC.

This clone was observed once. V gene TRBV10-1 combines with J gene TRBJ1-2, with a tentative D call TRBD1 (5 bases). The germline gives CDR1 WNHNN, CDR2 SYGVQD (reference sequence). The germline V and J ends were trimmed by 0 bases and 6 bases, with 11 bases remaining between them. CDR3 length: 14 amino acids. The DNA for the CDR3 is TGCGCCAGCAGTGAGTCTCCGGTGGGACATGGCTACACCTTC. It yields the protein CASSESPVGHGYTF.

The CDR3 loop is CATSTSDREFYGYTF. DNA of the CDR3: TGTGCCACCAGTACCAGCGACAGGGAGTTTTATGGCTACACCTTC. The V and J genes are TRBV24-1 and TRBJ1-2; 7 nucleotides agree with TRBD1. V lost 6 bases and J lost 5; bases outside the gene matches: 11. This CDR3 has 15 residues. The V gene's germline CDR1 is KGHDR and CDR2 SFDVKD.

The V gene is TRBV23-1, the J gene TRBJ2-7, with D tentatively TRBD1 (5 bases). TRBV23-1 is placed among ORFs of uncertain function. V was pared by 2 bases and J by 2 bases, with 10 bases between. The CDR3 covers 14 residues. The CDR3 region has the DNA TGCGCCAGCAGTCAAAGCAGGGTTACCTACGAGCAGTACTTC. It codes for CASSQSRVTYEQYF.

The V call is TRBV7-3, the J call TRBJ2-3; maybe TRBD1 (6 bases). The CDR3 contains 13 residues. Germline V gives CDR1 SGHTA, CDR2 FQGTGA. Between the trimmed V and J ends, which lost 2 bases and 3 bases, there was a span of 6 bases. Written as DNA, the CDR3 is TGTGCCAGCAGCTTACAGGGGACAGATACGCAGTATTTT. It specifies CASSLQGTDTQYF.

J is TRBJ1-3 and V is TRBV2, with TRBD1 as a possible D gene (6 bases). This CDR3 contains 14 residues. Germline V gene data show CDR1 as SNHLY and CDR2 as FYNNEI. The V end was cut by 4 bases, the J end by 4 bases, with 11 bases between. The CDR3 spells CASSGTVRGNTIYF. Here the CDR3 DNA reads TGTGCCAGCAGTGGGACAGTTAGAGGAAACACCATATATTTT.

The genes are TRBV27 and TRBJ2-4; weak D call: TRBD1 (6 bases). CDR3 length: 13 residues. From germline, CDR1 is MNHEY and CDR2 SMNVEV (reference sequence). The V end was cut by 6 bases, the J end by 0 bases, with 6 bases between. CDR3 nucleotides: TGTGCCAGCAGACAGGGAGCCAAAAACATTCAGTACTTC. This translates into CASRQGAKNIQYF.

The chain couples TRBV7-2 to TRBJ2-1, with TRBD2 matching 9 bases. This CDR3 region has 15 residues. V was clipped by 2 bases and J by 8 bases; unmatched bases: 7. Germline-derived CDR1 and CDR2 are SGHTA and FQGNSA. CDR3 protein: CASSLTAGGGDEQFF. CDR3 DNA: TGTGCCAGCAGCTTAACAGCGGGGGGTGGCGATGAGCAGTTCTTC.

The chain carries TRBV7-3 and TRBJ2-5, with a weak D call TRBD2 (6 bases). Germline loops: CDR1 SGHTA, CDR2 FQGTGA. The length of the CDR3 is 15 residues. V was trimmed by 2 bases and J by 2 bases, leaving 12 bases between them. The CDR3, as DNA: TGTGCCAGCAGCTTAGGGGGGACGGCACAAGAGACCCAGTACTTC. Amino acid sequence: CASSLGGTAQETQYF. The variable domain in full, completed from reference TRBV7-3 and TRBJ2-5, reads GAGVSQTPSNKVTEKGKYVELRCDPISGHTALYWYRQSLGQGPEFLIYFQGTGAADDSGLPNDRFFAVRPEGSVSTLKIQRTERGDSAVYLCASSLGGTAQETQYFGPGTRLLVL.